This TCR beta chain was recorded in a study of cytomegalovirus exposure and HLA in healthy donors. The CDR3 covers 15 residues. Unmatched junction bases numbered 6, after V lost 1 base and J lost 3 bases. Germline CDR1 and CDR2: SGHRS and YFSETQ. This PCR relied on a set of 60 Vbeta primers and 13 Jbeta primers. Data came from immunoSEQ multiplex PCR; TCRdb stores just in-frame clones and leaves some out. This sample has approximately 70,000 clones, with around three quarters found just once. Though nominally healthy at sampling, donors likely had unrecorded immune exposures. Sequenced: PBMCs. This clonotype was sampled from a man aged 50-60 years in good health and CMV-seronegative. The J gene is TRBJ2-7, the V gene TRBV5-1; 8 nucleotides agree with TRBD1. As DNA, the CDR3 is TGCGCCAGCAGCTTGAAGCCGGGACAGGACTACGAGCAGTACTTC. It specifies CASSLKPGQDYEQYF. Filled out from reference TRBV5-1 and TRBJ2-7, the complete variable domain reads KAGVTQTPRYLIKTRGQQVTLSCSPISGHRSVSWYQQTPGQGLQFLFEYFSETQRNKGNFPGRFSGRQFSNSRSEMNVSTLELGDSALYLCASSLKPGQDYEQYFGPGTRLTVT.